The 20 T cell receptor beta chains given below trace back to one sample, sequenced in a study of blood T cell repertoires in COVID-19 (dated by TCRdb to the early 2020s). Receptors were amplified or captured by the immunoSEQ multiplex PCR assay. The clones in this table, taken by TCRdb from immuneACCESS, are in-frame only. Not every clone is retained; where verified, under half of the shortfall comes from an unresolved V gene, and the cause of the rest is unknown. Counted in this sample were approximately 170,000 clones; about 87% of them appeared once. Approximately 24% of the sample comes from the top ten. Sequencing was carried out using peripheral blood. The receptors were gathered from a man aged 55 to 70 with acute or convalescent COVID-19.

Concerning this clone: Other DNA sequences in the sample encode the same CDR3. This chain connects TRBV18 to TRBJ1-1, with D unclear. The V end lost 2 bases, the J end lost 1 base, and 5 bases lay between the germline ends. The CDR3 is 13 residues long. CDR1 and CDR2 from the germline V gene are KGHSH and LQKENI. The CDR3 spells CASSPNKNTEAFF. CDR3 sequence (DNA): TGTGCCAGCTCACCAAACAAGAACACTGAAGCTTTCTTT.

The rearrangement joins TRBV10-1 to TRBJ1-1; the D gene is possibly TRBD1 (5 bases). The germline gives CDR1 WNHNN, CDR2 SYGVQD (reference sequence). The CDR3 spans 12 residues. V was clipped by 3 bases and J by 7 bases, with 9 bases between them. The CDR3 here is CASSDRTYEAFF. The CDR3 region has the DNA TGCGCCAGCAGTGACCGGACATATGAAGCTTTCTTT.

The chain couples TRBV6-2 or TRBV6-3 to TRBJ2-7, with 7 bases identical to TRBD2. This CDR3 region has 14 residues. Per the germline V gene, CDR1 is MNHEY and CDR2 is SVGEGT. Unmatched junction bases numbered 9, after V lost 4 bases and J lost 6 bases. This CDR3 reads CASSSGLVYGEQYV. The CDR3 nucleotides read TGTGCCAGCAGTTCCGGACTAGTGTACGGCGAGCAGTACGTC.

This clone came up once. The chain recombines TRBV11-2 with TRBJ1-3; TRBD1 matches at 10 bases. The CDR3 spans 15 residues. The V gene's germline CDR1 is SGHAT and CDR2 FQNNGV. The J segment lost 4 bases and the V segment lost 2 bases, leaving 2 bases of the junction unmatched. CDR3 coding DNA: TGTGCCAGCAGCTTAAGGGGACAGGGGGGAAACACCATATATTTT. This codes for CASSLRGQGGNTIYF.

The genes are TRBV19 and TRBJ1-4, with a weak D call TRBD1 (6 bases). Germline values: CDR1 LNHDA, CDR2 SQIVND (reference sequence). The CDR3 is 13 amino acids. V lost 4 bases, J lost 10 bases, and 13 bases lay in between. The CDR3 protein is CASSTTTGLKLFF. CDR3 bases: TGTGCCAGTAGTACTACCACAGGGCTAAAACTGTTTTTT.

The rearrangement joins TRBV5-1 to TRBJ1-1; D might be TRBD1 (5 bases). There are 14 residues in the CDR3. From germline, CDR1 is SGHRS and CDR2 YFSETQ. CDR3 protein: CPSAGMDRNTEAFF. DNA for the CDR3: TGCCCTAGCGCAGGGATGGATCGGAACACTGAAGCTTTCTTT. Based on the CDR3 plus reference TRBV5-1 and TRBJ1-1, the full variable domain is KAGVTQTPRYLIKTRGQQVTLSCSPISGHRSVSWYQQTPGQGLQFLFEYFSETQRNKGNFPGRFSGRQFSNSRSEMNVSTLELGDSALYLCPSAGMDRNTEAFFGQGTRLTVV.

This clone was seen only once. The chain carries TRBV7-2 and TRBJ2-5, with 8 bases lining up with TRBD1. V shed 2 bases, J shed 5 bases, and the junction held 7 bases outside the gene matches. Germline V gene data show CDR1 as SGHTA and CDR2 as FQGNSA. CDR3 size: 15 residues. The chain's CDR3 is CASSLTRGHEETQYF. CDR3 DNA sequence: TGTGCCAGCAGCTTAACCAGGGGGCACGAGGAGACCCAGTACTTC.

The chain has TRBV10-3 and TRBJ1-2; TRBD1 is a possible D gene (5 bases). Germline values: CDR1 ENHRY, CDR2 SYGVKD. CDR3 length: 14 residues. Trimming stripped 3 bases from V and 4 bases from J, with 12 bases between. CDR3 sequence reads: CAISDGRGFYGYTF. The CDR3, as DNA: TGTGCCATCAGTGATGGCCGGGGGTTCTATGGCTACACCTTC.

V gene TRBV11-2 combines with J gene TRBJ2-1; D not resolved. The CDR3 is 12 residues long. Germline CDR1 and CDR2: SGHAT and FQNNGV. Trimming stripped 5 bases from V and 9 bases from J, with 11 bases between. CDR3 loop: CASSTKSTEQFF. The CDR3 nucleotides are TGTGCCAGCAGCACCAAGAGCACTGAGCAGTTCTTC.

J is TRBJ1-1 and V is TRBV30; TRBD1 aligns across 7 bases. CDR1 and CDR2 (germline): GTSNPN, SVGIG (reference sequence). V lost 2 bases to trimming and J lost 0 bases; unmatched junction nucleotides: 6. This CDR3 contains 15 residues. The CDR3 bases are TGTGCCTGGAGTCCGCAGGGACAGATGAACACTGAAGCTTTCTTT. Its protein is CAWSPQGQMNTEAFF.

The chain employs TRBV9 and TRBJ2-3, with a possible D match to TRBD1 (5 bases). The CDR3 sequence is 15 residues long. Trimming removed 2 bases at V and 0 bases at J, with 10 bases between. The germline V gene has CDR1 SGDLS and CDR2 YYNGEE. CDR3 sequence (DNA): TGTGCCAGCAGCGTTGACAGCCCTAGCACAGATACGCAGTATTTT. Its protein is CASSVDSPSTDTQYF.

The chain joins TRBV5-4 to TRBJ2-3; the match to TRBD2 covers 12 bases. Germline CDR1 reads SGHNT; CDR2 reads YYREEE (reference sequence). This CDR3 has 18 residues. The J segment lost 2 bases and the V segment lost 4 bases, leaving 11 bases of the junction unmatched. Written as DNA, the CDR3 is TGTGCCAGCAGCCCGCGACTAGCGGGAGTGGCCCTCACAGATACGCAGTATTTT. Its translation is CASSPRLAGVALTDTQYF.

The chain recombines TRBV29-1 with TRBJ1-2; 10 bases map to TRBD1. V shed 1 base and J 8 bases; nucleotides not matched to a gene: 7. Germline loops: CDR1 SQVTM, CDR2 ANQGSEA. The CDR3 covers 14 residues. The CDR3 region is CSVEVPRDRGGYTF. The CDR3 DNA follows: TGCAGCGTTGAAGTCCCCCGGGACAGGGGCGGCTACACCTTC.

The V gene is TRBV6-5, the J gene TRBJ2-5, with TRBD2 identical over 13 bases. Germline V CDR1 and CDR2: MNHEY, SVGAGI. The CDR3 loop spans 14 amino acids. Trimming took 6 bases from V and 5 from J; bases not matched to a gene: 3. The CDR3 sequence is CASRLGLAGETQYF. CDR3 nucleotide sequence: TGTGCCAGCAGACTGGGACTAGCGGGGGAGACCCAGTACTTC.

The J gene is TRBJ1-1, the V gene TRBV19, with TRBD1 matching 9 bases. From germline, CDR1 is LNHDA and CDR2 SQIVND (reference sequence). V trimming: 6 bases; J trimming: 8 bases; junction bases outside the gene matches: 4. This CDR3 has 12 residues. CDR3 amino acids: CASSLGTGEAFF. The DNA for the CDR3 is TGTGCCAGTAGCCTTGGGACAGGGGAAGCTTTCTTT. Looking up the rest from reference TRBV19 and TRBJ1-1 gives the full variable domain: DGGITQSPKYLFRKEGQNVTLSCEQNLNHDAMYWYRQDPGQGLRLIYYSQIVNDFQKGDIAEGYSVSREKKESFPLTVTSAQKNPTAFYLCASSLGTGEAFFGQGTRLTVV.

This clone was detected only once. This chain connects TRBV30 to TRBJ2-5; a weak D match, TRBD2 (6 bases). The V gene lost 4 bases and the J gene lost 7 bases, with 13 bases spanning the gap. The CDR3 sequence is 12 residues long. CDR1 and CDR2 from the germline V gene are GTSNPN and SVGIG (reference sequence). The CDR3 reads CAWTPMGGTQYF. The CDR3 DNA reads as TGTGCCTGGACTCCTATGGGGGGGACCCAGTACTTC. The full variable domain, in which reference TRBV30 and TRBJ2-5 provide the parts outside the CDR3, is SQTIHQWPATLVQPVGSPLSLECTVEGTSNPNLYWYRQAAGRGLQLLFYSVGIGQISSEVPQNLSASRPQDRQFILSSKKLLLSDSGFYLCAWTPMGGTQYFGPGTRLLVL.

The gene calls are TRBV27 and TRBJ2-5, with D uncertain. This CDR3 has 13 residues. V was clipped by 1 base and J by 3 bases, with 6 bases between them. Germline V gene sequence: CDR1 MNHEY, CDR2 SMNVEV (reference sequence). The CDR3 sequence is CASSLYREETQYF. CDR3 nucleotide sequence: TGTGCCAGCAGTTTATACAGAGAAGAGACCCAGTACTTC.

This chain joins TRBV21-1 and TRBJ1-5. TRBV21-1 is a pseudogene locus. The CDR3 covers 14 residues. The CDR3 here is CASSKGEGNQPQHF. Here the CDR3 DNA reads TGTGCCAGCAGCAAAGGGGAGGGCAATCAGCCCCAGCATTTT.

The rearrangement links TRBV6-1 to TRBJ2-7; no clear D gene. CDR1 is MNHNS and CDR2 is SASEGT in the germline V gene. Trimming took off 3 bases at V and 3 bases at J, with 9 bases between the two ends. This CDR3 region has 13 residues. Here the CDR3 reads CASSDPDIYEQYV. The CDR3 DNA is TGTGCCAGCAGTGATCCTGACATCTACGAGCAGTACGTC.

The chain is built from TRBV3-1 (or the pseudogene TRBV3-2) and TRBJ1-4; TRBD1 might be the D (5 bases). The CDR3 runs 14 residues. Germline values: CDR1 LGHDT, CDR2 YNNKEL (reference sequence). Deletions cut 1 base from V and 13 bases from J, with 16 bases between. The CDR3 DNA reads TGTGCCAGCAGCCAAGCAGGACTGGGGGGAGGACTGTTTTTT. Translation gives CASSQAGLGGGLFF.